This entry concerns a single T cell receptor (beta chain). The data stem from a study of blood T cell repertoires in COVID-19. The overall study: Collection of acute and convalescent COVID-19 samples took place in the United States, Italy and Spain. T cells, B-cell-depleted T cells, or PBMCs supplied cDNA or gDNA.

Clones were sequenced by immunoSEQ multiplex PCR, and TCRdb holds only the in-frame ones, with some missing. The sample includes under 75,000 clones, more than 75% of them seen just once. V shed 2 bases and J shed 9 bases, with 9 bases lying between them. The CDR3 runs to 12 residues. Germline lookup yields CDR1 SGHRS and CDR2 YFSETQ. Sequencing was performed on peripheral blood. The chain carries TRBV5-1 and TRBJ2-1, with unresolved D. The TCR sequence derives from a woman aged 80 or over with acute or convalescent COVID-19. As DNA, the CDR3 is TGCGCCAGCAGCTTAGCCGAGGTTGAGCAGTTCTTC. Amino acid sequence: CASSLAEVEQFF. The variable domain in full, with the rest retrieved from reference TRBV5-1 and TRBJ2-1, is KAGVTQTPRYLIKTRGQQVTLSCSPISGHRSVSWYQQTPGQGLQFLFEYFSETQRNKGNFPGRFSGRQFSNSRSEMNVSTLELGDSALYLCASSLAEVEQFFGPGTRLTVL.